This entry lists 20 T cell receptor beta chains sequenced from one sample in a study of shared clonotypes between healthy human individuals. Assay: immunoSEQ multiplex PCR; the TCRdb copy retains only in-frame clones and omits some. The sample carries some 1.5 million clones, around 98% recorded once. Sequencing used naive CD4+ T cells sorted from blood. Regarding subset: CD45RA+ positively selected. The source of these receptors is a man younger than 45 in good health.

The chain's CDR3 is CASSSGLVRSLEQYF. The CDR3 nucleotides are TGTGCCAGCAGCTCAGGGCTAGTTAGGTCTCTCGAGCAGTACTTC. This chain links TRBV5-4 with TRBJ2-7; the D gene is possibly TRBD1 (5 bases). Trimming took 3 bases from V and 6 from J, leaving 19 bases between them. The CDR3 length is 15 residues. Germline CDR1 is SGHNT and CDR2 is YYREEE (reference sequence).

For the CDR3, the DNA is TGTGCCATCAGTGAGTTAGTGCGGGCTGAAGCTTTCTTT. Encoded protein: CAISELVRAEAFF. The rearrangement uses TRBV10-3 and TRBJ1-1; D ambiguous. Germline values: CDR1 ENHRY, CDR2 SYGVKD. This CDR3 is built from 13 residues. V lost 1 base to trimming and J lost 6 bases, with 9 bases between them.

The chain joins TRBV6-1 to TRBJ2-5, with 7 bases that match TRBD1. Unmatched junction bases numbered 6, after V lost 10 bases and J lost 4 bases. This CDR3 has 12 residues. Germline lookup yields CDR1 MNHNS and CDR2 SASEGT. The CDR3 DNA reads as TGTGCCACCCACAGGGGAAGAGAGACCCAGTACTTC. Protein sequence: CATHRGRETQYF.

This chain connects TRBV19 to TRBJ2-3; D ambiguous. CDR3 length: 15 amino acids. V shed 3 bases and J shed 6 bases, with 16 bases lying between them. CDR1 and CDR2 from the germline V gene are LNHDA and SQIVND (reference sequence). The CDR3 loop reads CASSIYREYGDTQYF. The CDR3 DNA reads as TGTGCCAGTAGTATTTACAGAGAGTACGGGGATACGCAGTATTTT.

This chain links TRBV9 with TRBJ1-1; the match to TRBD1 covers 7 bases. Germline-derived CDR1 and CDR2 are SGDLS and YYNGEE. V lost 4 bases, J lost 1 base, and 7 bases stayed unmatched. The CDR3 length is 15 residues. The CDR3 sequence: CASSPQGTRNTEAFF. In DNA form, the CDR3 reads TGTGCCAGCAGCCCACAGGGGACGAGGAACACTGAAGCTTTCTTT. The full variable domain, with the rest looked up from reference TRBV9 and TRBJ1-1, is DSGVTQTPKHLITATGQRVTLRCSPRSGDLSVYWYQQSLDQGLQFLIQYYNGEERAKGNILERFSAQQFPDLHSELNLSSLELGDSALYFCASSPQGTRNTEAFFGQGTRLTVV.

CDR3 sequence reads: CASSSRLHRGRHSNQPQHF. The CDR3 DNA sequence: TGTGCCAGCAGTTCTCGGCTGCACAGGGGGCGGCATAGCAATCAGCCCCAGCATTTT. This chain links TRBV27 with TRBJ1-5, with 9 bases fitting TRBD1. With 4 bases clipped from V and 0 bases from J, the junction kept 13 bases outside the gene matches. CDR1 and CDR2 (germline): MNHEY, SMNVEV (reference sequence). This CDR3 region has 19 residues.

This chain connects TRBV11-3 to TRBJ2-5; 10 bases are a match to TRBD2. Germline V gives CDR1 SGHNT, CDR2 YENEEA. The CDR3 covers 13 residues. J gave up 5 bases and V 4 bases, and 1 base lay outside the gene matches. CDR3 sequence (DNA): TGTGCCAGCAGCTCACTAGCGGGGGAGACCCAGTACTTC. Its protein product is CASSSLAGETQYF. Together with reference TRBV11-3 and TRBJ2-5, the CDR3 gives the full variable domain: EAGVVQSPRYKIIEKKQPVAFWCNPISGHNTLYWYLQNLGQGPELLIRYENEEAVDDSQLPKDRFSAERLKGVDSTLKIQPAELGDSAVYLCASSSLAGETQYFGPGTRLLVL.

V and J are TRBV30 and TRBJ1-1; 8 bases fit TRBD1. The trim removed 2 bases at V and 4 bases at J, leaving 3 bases unmatched. The CDR3 is 13 amino acids. Germline values: CDR1 GTSNPN, CDR2 SVGIG (reference sequence). The CDR3 bases are TGTGCCTGGAGTACGACAGGGGTCACTGAAGCTTTCTTT. It encodes CAWSTTGVTEAFF.

The chain couples TRBV7-8 to TRBJ2-7; 7 positions agree with TRBD2. The V and J ends lost 4 bases and 4 bases, in that order; junction bases with no gene match: 4. Germline V CDR1 and CDR2: SGHVS, FQNEAQ. The CDR3 has 13 amino acids. The CDR3 spells CASSYLAEYEQYF. The DNA for the CDR3 is TGTGCCAGCAGCTATCTAGCGGAATACGAGCAGTACTTC.

The gene calls are TRBV7-9 and TRBJ1-2; 7 positions match TRBD1. V was clipped by 5 bases and J by 5 bases; unmatched bases: 5. Germline V gene lookup returns CDR1 SEHNR and CDR2 FQNEAQ (reference sequence). The CDR3 is made up of 13 amino acids. For the CDR3, the DNA is TGTGCCAGCAGCGTACAGGGGAGTTATGGCTACACCTTC. It is translated as CASSVQGSYGYTF.

The rearrangement links TRBV7-2 to TRBJ1-4, with D possibly being TRBD1 (5 bases). The CDR3 loop spans 14 amino acids. V lost 5 bases and J lost 8, with 15 bases in between. CDR1 and CDR2 from the germline V gene are SGHTA and FQGNSA. The CDR3 bases are TGTGCCAGCAGCCTAACCAGGGAGGGGGAAAAACTGTTTTTT. It codes for CASSLTREGEKLFF.

The gene calls are TRBV6-4 and TRBJ2-7; perhaps TRBD1 as D (5 bases). CDR1 and CDR2 from the germline V gene are MRHNA and SNTAGT. V was shortened by 3 bases and J by 6 bases, with 15 bases between the two germline ends. This CDR3 contains 14 residues. CDR3 bases: TGTGCCAGCAGTGAGTGGTCAGGGTACGGCGAGCAGTACTTC. Encoded protein: CASSEWSGYGEQYF.

The genes are TRBV7-2 and TRBJ1-4; possibly TRBD1 for D (5 bases). This CDR3 comprises 15 residues. Trimming shortened V by 4 bases and J by 0 bases, and 9 bases separated the two germline ends. In germline, CDR1 is SGHTA, CDR2 FQGNSA. The CDR3 DNA is TGTGCCAGCAGCTACGACAGCGCAACTAATGAAAAACTGTTTTTT. Its protein product is CASSYDSATNEKLFF.

The chain recombines TRBV6-1 with TRBJ1-1; TRBD1 matches at 7 bases. Germline lookup yields CDR1 MNHNS and CDR2 SASEGT. The CDR3 is made up of 15 amino acids. J lost 4 bases, V lost 4 bases, and 9 bases had no gene match. CDR3 nucleotides: TGTGCCAGCAGTGGAATGACAGGGATGGTCACTGAAGCTTTCTTT. Translated, it gives CASSGMTGMVTEAFF.

The chain combines TRBV19 with TRBJ2-7; 10 bases are a match to TRBD1. This CDR3 has 15 residues. Germline loops: CDR1 LNHDA, CDR2 SQIVND (reference sequence). With V trimmed by 7 bases and J by 4 bases, 10 bases remained unmatched. CDR3 DNA: TGTGCCAGTACCCGGGGAGGGGGACAGGGGTACGAGCAGTACTTC. Translated, it gives CASTRGGGQGYEQYF.

This chain uses TRBV18 with TRBJ1-5; D is possibly TRBD1 (5 bases). The CDR3 consists of 14 residues. The V end lost 3 bases, the J end lost 7 bases, and 13 bases lay between the germline ends. Germline V gene lookup returns CDR1 KGHSH and CDR2 LQKENI. The CDR3 here is CASSPGQNEQPQHF. CDR3 bases: TGTGCCAGCTCACCGGGGCAGAACGAACAGCCCCAGCATTTT.

V and J are TRBV5-1 and TRBJ2-1; 8 bases fit TRBD1. V trimming: 3 bases; J trimming: 3 bases; junction bases outside the gene matches: 17. The CDR3 loop spans 19 amino acids. The germline gives CDR1 SGHRS, CDR2 YFSETQ. The CDR3 DNA reads as TGCGCCAGCAGCTCCCGACAACGAGACCGGGACAGGTTCTACAATGAGCAGTTCTTC. Residues: CASSSRQRDRDRFYNEQFF.

The CDR3 loop is CASSATHAPQGGSGETQYF. The DNA for the CDR3 is TGTGCCAGCTCAGCCACACACGCCCCCCAGGGGGGGAGCGGAGAGACCCAGTACTTC. The chain recombines TRBV18 with TRBJ2-5; D possibly uses TRBD1 or TRBD2 (7 bases each). Germline assignment: CDR1 KGHSH and CDR2 LQKENI. This CDR3 region has 19 residues. V was pared by 5 bases and J by 4 bases, with 29 bases between.

The V and J genes are TRBV6-6 and TRBJ2-7; D might be TRBD2 (5 bases). Per germline, CDR1 MNHNY and CDR2 SVGAGI (reference sequence). Deletions cut 7 bases from V and 5 bases from J, with 24 bases between. The CDR3 is 16 amino acids. The CDR3: CASTLLGGRERDEQYF. The CDR3 DNA is TGTGCCAGCACCCTACTCGGCGGGCGAGAAAGGGACGAGCAGTACTTC.

This chain uses TRBV5-1 with TRBJ2-2; D gene uncertain. Per germline, CDR1 SGHRS and CDR2 YFSETQ. V lost 0 bases and J lost 2, with 8 bases in between. The CDR3 has 15 amino acids. DNA for the CDR3: TGCGCCAGCAGCTTGGAACTTCCTAACACCGGGGAGCTGTTTTTT. Translating gives CASSLELPNTGELFF.